This T cell receptor (beta chain) was sequenced in a study of T cells in Graves' hyperthyroidism and ophthalmopathy. Regarding the study as a whole: Ophthalmopathy, as predicted by the model, came a median 6.5 months after the prediction. Most thyroid-expanded clonotypes above 0.001 were also found in blood. Stable hyperthyroidism was separated from ophthalmopathy by a model based on 13 V-J features.

The TCR beta CDR3 regions underwent amplification using RNA transcripts as the source. First-round RT-PCR with HTBI primers amplified the TCR CDR3 region. TCRdb reprocessed the multiplex PCR reads with MiXCR, giving one entry per CDR3 protein. This sample has about 600,000 distinct CDR3 sequences, with 13% to 15% found just once. Germline trimming cut 6 bases from V and 5 bases from J; bases unmatched to any gene: 14. The germline V gene has CDR1 MDHEN and CDR2 SYDVKM. This CDR3 comprises 16 residues. The source of the PBMCs was around 10 ml of fresh peripheral blood. With respect to this clonotype: Its target is unknown.

The material sequenced was blood. The sequence derives from a woman aged 50 to 60 with Graves' ophthalmopathy. This rearrangement joins TRBV28 to TRBJ2-7; the match to TRBD2 covers 9 bases. This CDR3 is CASSPYNLREGDEQYF. CDR3 in DNA: TGTGCCAGCAGCCCTTATAATTTGCGGGAGGGCGACGAGCAGTACTTC.